What follows are 4 T cell receptor beta chains derived from one specimen sequenced in a study of T-cell reconstitution after alpha-beta-depleted transplantation in children. Unique molecular identifiers were used in preparing the TCRbeta library. Using its own MiXCR run on the PCR reads, TCRdb lists one record per CDR3 protein. Altogether hundreds of thousands of distinct CDR3 sequences are present, 13% being singletons, with the ten largest covering approximately 2%. Sample: PBMCs, mostly from graft donor cells, taken 360 days after TCRalphabeta/CD19-depleted stem cell transplant. Receptors originate from a male patient younger than 18 who had a stem cell transplant for acute myeloid leukemia, so the T cells may come from the graft donor.

This clonotype was detected many times. V is TRBV28 and J is TRBJ2-3, with 13 nucleotides matching TRBD2. CDR1 is MDHEN, CDR2 SYDVKM, per germline. Trimming removed 6 bases from V and 0 bases from J; junction bases left unmatched: 3. The CDR3 length is 16 residues. CDR3 amino acids: CASSPGLAGSTDTQYF. CDR3 sequence (DNA): TGTGCCAGCAGCCCGGGACTAGCGGGGAGCACAGATACGCAGTATTTT.

Concerning this clonotype: No conserved phenylalanine or tryptophan is present at the end of the CDR3, so a read error is the likely explanation. The chain employs TRBV20-1 and TRBJ2-7, with 10 nucleotides matching TRBD1. V was pared by 4 bases and J by 2 bases, with 5 bases of the junction left unmatched. CDR1 and CDR2 from the germline V gene are DFQATT and SNEGSKA (reference sequence). The CDR3 contains 14 residues. The CDR3 sequence is CSAMDRGVAYEQYL. DNA of the CDR3: TGCAGTGCTATGGACAGGGGGGTAGCCTACGAGCAGTACTTG.

The rearrangement uses TRBV29-1 and TRBJ2-7; D possibly corresponds to TRBD2 (6 bases). This CDR3 has 13 amino acids. Germline CDR1 reads SQVTM; CDR2 reads ANQGSEA. V dropped 3 bases and J dropped 6 bases, with 15 bases sitting between them. CDR3 in amino acids: CSVEQRANGEQYF. CDR3 nucleotide sequence: TGCAGCGTTGAGCAGCGGGCAAACGGCGAGCAGTACTTC.

CDR3 sequence reads: CASSRYYLNEQFF. The DNA of the CDR3 is TGTGCCAGCAGCCGCTACTACCTTAATGAGCAGTTCTTC. The chain recombines TRBV6-2 or TRBV6-3 with TRBJ2-1; unclear D gene. There are 13 residues in the CDR3. Trimming left V 6 bases short and J 7 bases short, with 13 bases between. CDR1 and CDR2 (germline): MNHEY, SVGEGT.